What follows are 5 T cell receptor beta chains derived from one specimen sequenced in a study of blood T cell repertoires in COVID-19 (dated by TCRdb to the early 2020s). Receptor amplification or capture employed the immunoSEQ multiplex PCR assay. TCRdb carries this immuneACCESS record with in-frame sequences only. Its versions omit some clonotypes, under half of them owing to an unresolved V gene in the studies checked, with the rest unexplained. The sample table records some 300,000 clones; 88% of these occur just once. In total, the top ten clones hold 5.5% to 8.5% of the sample. Sequenced: peripheral blood. Source of these receptors: a woman aged 30 to 39 who had recovered from COVID-19.

This chain connects TRBV29-1 to TRBJ1-1; 9 bases are a match to TRBD1. From germline, CDR1 is SQVTM and CDR2 ANQGSEA. This CDR3 has 12 residues. The V and J ends lost 6 bases and 6 bases, in that order; junction bases with no gene match: 5. DNA for the CDR3: TGCAGCGTGGGGACAGGGCGCGCTGAAGCTTTCTTT. Amino acids: CSVGTGRAEAFF.

Only one count was recorded for this clone. The chain carries TRBV3-1 (or the pseudogene TRBV3-2) and TRBJ2-7; D unresolved. The CDR3 covers 12 residues. V gave up 1 base and J gave up 9 bases, with 10 bases separating them. Germline loops: CDR1 LGHDT, CDR2 YNNKEL (reference sequence). CDR3 nucleotides: TGTGCCAGCAGCCAAGGAACGTTGCGGCAGTACTTC. Its translation: CASSQGTLRQYF.

This clone showed up just a few times. The rearrangement uses TRBV28 and TRBJ2-7, with D unresolved. The CDR3 is 12 residues long. Germline values: CDR1 MDHEN, CDR2 SYDVKM. Trimming took 2 bases from V and 4 from J, leaving 6 bases between them. The CDR3 DNA is TGTGCCAGCAGTTTACAATTTTACGAGCAGTACTTC. This gives the protein CASSLQFYEQYF.

The chain combines TRBV2 with TRBJ1-5, with D possibly being TRBD1 (5 bases). This CDR3 spans 17 amino acids. V lost 7 bases to trimming and J lost 0 bases, with 19 bases between them. The V gene's germline CDR1 is SNHLY and CDR2 FYNNEI. CDR3 in DNA: TGTGCCAGCACTCCACAGGCGCCCAGCTATAGCAATCAGCCCCAGCATTTT. Translation gives CASTPQAPSYSNQPQHF. Combining the CDR3 with reference TRBV2 and TRBJ1-5 gives the whole variable domain EPEVTQTPSHQVTQMGQEVILRCVPISNHLYFYWYRQILGQKVEFLVSFYNNEISEKSEIFDDQFSVERPDGSNFTLKIRSTKLEDSAMYFCASTPQAPSYSNQPQHFGDGTRLSIL.

The chain couples TRBV4-3 to TRBJ1-1; D not resolved. The length of the CDR3 is 11 residues. V was cut by 1 base and J by 6 bases, with 3 bases left in between. Germline loops: CDR1 LGHNA, CDR2 YSLEER. This CDR3 reads CASSQGAEAFF. DNA of the CDR3: TGCGCCAGCAGCCAAGGAGCTGAAGCTTTCTTT.